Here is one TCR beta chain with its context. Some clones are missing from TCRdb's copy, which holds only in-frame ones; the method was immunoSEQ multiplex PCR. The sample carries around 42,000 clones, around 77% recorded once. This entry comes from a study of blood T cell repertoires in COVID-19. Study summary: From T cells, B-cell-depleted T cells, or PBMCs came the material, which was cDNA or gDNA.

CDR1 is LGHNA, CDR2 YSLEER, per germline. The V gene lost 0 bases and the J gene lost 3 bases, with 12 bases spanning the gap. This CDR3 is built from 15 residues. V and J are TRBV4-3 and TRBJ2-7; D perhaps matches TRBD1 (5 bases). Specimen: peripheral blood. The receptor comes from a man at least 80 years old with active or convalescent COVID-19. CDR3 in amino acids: CASSQDLQGDYEQYF. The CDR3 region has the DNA TGCGCCAGCAGCCAAGATCTGCAGGGTGACTACGAGCAGTACTTC.